This TCR beta chain was retrieved from a study of T cell repertoires in aging, cancer and after chemotherapy. As for the study in general: Healthy donor repertoires were recorded over several months to years and showed clear clonal overlap.

The CDR3 has 19 amino acids. Per germline, CDR1 SGHDT and CDR2 YYEEEE. Trimming took 4 bases from V and 1 from J; bases not matched to a gene: 15. TCR beta rearrangements were amplified from peripheral blood genomic DNA. TRB rearrangements spanning V, D and J were amplified using mixed TRB-A/B primers. TCRdb redid the calling of the multiplex PCR reads with MiXCR, one entry per CDR3 protein. The table includes some 10,000 distinct CDR3 sequences, approximately 32% detected once. This sequence originates from a human donor in good health. The donor label of this sample is uncertain. The chain couples TRBV5-6 to TRBJ2-7; 12 positions match TRBD2. Sample: blood. CDR3 protein: CASSRGLAGTVLESYEQYF. The CDR3 DNA sequence: TGTGCCAGCAGCCGAGGACTAGCGGGGACCGTCCTTGAATCCTACGAGCAGTACTTC.